This TCR beta chain was sequenced during a study of PD-1 blockade in classical Hodgkin lymphoma. Study context: Patients were treated with nivolumab at 3 mg/kg, and this was given intravenously every 2 weeks.

Study-wide results and caveats: It was reported that newly diagnosed patients had less baseline TCR diversity than healthy donors.

Time point indicated: cycle 4 day 1 (C4D1), after five to seven weeks of nivolumab. The patients all showed relapse after autologous stem cell transplantation, while their brentuximab vedotin exposure varied. The patients, who had relapsed/refractory classical Hodgkin lymphoma, achieved best responses of complete response, partial response or progressive disease. Comments on this clone: Its antigen is unidentified.

The protocol was immunoSEQ multiplex PCR, while the TCRdb copy is restricted to in-frame clones and leaves out a portion. The table has about 46,000 clones, about 75% seen once. The sequence derives from a human donor with classical Hodgkin lymphoma. The source material was peripheral blood mononuclear cells (PBMCs), sampled before the fourth cycle of nivolumab.

For the CDR3, the DNA is TGTGCCATCAGTGCTGGACTAGCGCAAGCCTACAATGAGCAGTTCTTC. Amino acid sequence: CAISAGLAQAYNEQFF. The rearrangement links TRBV10-3 to TRBJ2-1; 9 nucleotides line up with TRBD2. Losses at the gene ends were 4 bases for V and 2 bases for J; bases not matched to a gene: 6. Germline CDR1 reads ENHRY; CDR2 reads SYGVKD. This CDR3 contains 16 residues.